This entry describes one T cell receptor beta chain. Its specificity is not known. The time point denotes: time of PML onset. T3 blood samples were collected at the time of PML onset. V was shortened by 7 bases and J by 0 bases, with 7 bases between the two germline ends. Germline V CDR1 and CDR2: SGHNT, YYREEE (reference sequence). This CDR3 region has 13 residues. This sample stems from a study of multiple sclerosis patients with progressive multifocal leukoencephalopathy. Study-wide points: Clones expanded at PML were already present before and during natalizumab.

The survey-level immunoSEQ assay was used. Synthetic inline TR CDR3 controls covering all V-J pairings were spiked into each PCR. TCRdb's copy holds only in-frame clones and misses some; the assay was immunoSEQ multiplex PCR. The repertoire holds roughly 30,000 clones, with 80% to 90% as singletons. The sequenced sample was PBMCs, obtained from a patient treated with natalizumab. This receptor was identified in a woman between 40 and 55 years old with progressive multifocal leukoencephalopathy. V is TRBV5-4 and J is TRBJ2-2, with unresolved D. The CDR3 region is CASGGPNTGELFF. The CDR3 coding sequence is TGTGCCAGCGGCGGACCGAACACCGGGGAGCTGTTTTTT.